A single sample gave rise to the 4 T cell receptor beta chains below, sequenced in a study of T cell repertoires in cytomegalovirus infection. TCRdb analysed the reads with MiXCR anew, one entry per CDR3 protein. The data show around 900,000 distinct CDR3 sequences, roughly 30% seen once. No cognate antigen is known for these TCRs. The sequenced sample was cultured CD8+ T cells from PBMCs, obtained from culture after CMV antigen stimulation. These TCRs come from a human donor in good health (CMV status not recorded). Some clones in this sample may be carry-over from other donors' samples.

The table lists this clonotype with a few counts. The V gene is TRBV10-3, the J gene TRBJ2-1; D uncertain. The CDR3 contains 12 residues. From germline, CDR1 is ENHRY and CDR2 SYGVKD. V was pared by 8 bases and J by 1 base, with 6 bases between. CDR3 protein: CAIQRSYNEQFF. CDR3 bases: TGTGCCATCCAGAGGTCCTACAATGAGCAGTTCTTC.

This clonotype came up a few times. This chain uses TRBV6-6 with TRBJ1-5; no clear D. Deletions cut 0 bases from V and 0 bases from J, with 12 bases between. Germline values: CDR1 MNHNY, CDR2 SVGAGI (reference sequence). This CDR3 comprises 17 residues. The CDR3 DNA reads as TGTGCCAGCAGTTACTCTGCAAATCTGGATAGCAATCAGCCCCAGCATTTT. Its translation: CASSYSANLDSNQPQHF.

A few counts support this clonotype. This rearrangement joins TRBV9 to TRBJ2-5; TRBD2 matches at 7 bases. CDR1 is SGDLS, CDR2 YYNGEE, per germline. Trimming cost V 1 base and J 1 base; bases outside gene matches: 4. The CDR3 consists of 15 residues. CDR3 residues: CASSVRAGSQETQYF. The CDR3 DNA follows: TGTGCCAGCAGCGTAAGAGCGGGGAGCCAAGAGACCCAGTACTTC.

This clonotype was picked up many times. V gene TRBV7-6 combines with J gene TRBJ1-5; TRBD1 matches 7 bases. Germline CDR1 SGHVS, CDR2 FNYEAQ. Trimming took 2 bases from V and 8 from J; bases not matched to a gene: 6. The CDR3 runs 14 residues. The CDR3, as DNA: TGTGCCAGCAGCTTAACAGGGGACCTGGAGCCCCAGCATTTT. Protein: CASSLTGDLEPQHF.